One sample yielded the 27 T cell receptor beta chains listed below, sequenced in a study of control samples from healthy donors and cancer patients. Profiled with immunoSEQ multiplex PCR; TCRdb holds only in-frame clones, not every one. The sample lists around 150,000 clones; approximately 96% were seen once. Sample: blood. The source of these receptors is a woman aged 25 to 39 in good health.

Written as DNA, the CDR3 is TGTGCCAGCAGTCAGACTACCGGGGCCCTCCACTTT. Amino acid sequence: CASSQTTGALHF. The chain combines TRBV27 with TRBJ1-6; D unresolved. CDR3 length: 12 residues. V lost 5 bases and J 14 bases, leaving 13 bases between the germline ends. Germline V gene data show CDR1 as MNHEY and CDR2 as SMNVEV (reference sequence).

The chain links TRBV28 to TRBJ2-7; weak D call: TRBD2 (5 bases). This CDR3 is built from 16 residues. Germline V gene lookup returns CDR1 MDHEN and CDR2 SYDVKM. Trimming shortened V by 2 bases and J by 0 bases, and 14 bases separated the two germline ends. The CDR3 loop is CASSLLRGFSSYEQYF. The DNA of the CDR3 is TGTGCCAGCAGTTTACTTCGCGGGTTCAGCTCCTACGAGCAGTACTTC.

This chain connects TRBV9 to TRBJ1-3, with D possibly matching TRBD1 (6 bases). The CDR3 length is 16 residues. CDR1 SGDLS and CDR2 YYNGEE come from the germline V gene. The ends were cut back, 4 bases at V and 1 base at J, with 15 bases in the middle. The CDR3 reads CASSLGGRRSGNTIYF. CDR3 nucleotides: TGTGCCAGCAGCCTGGGGGGGCGGCGATCTGGAAACACCATATATTTT.

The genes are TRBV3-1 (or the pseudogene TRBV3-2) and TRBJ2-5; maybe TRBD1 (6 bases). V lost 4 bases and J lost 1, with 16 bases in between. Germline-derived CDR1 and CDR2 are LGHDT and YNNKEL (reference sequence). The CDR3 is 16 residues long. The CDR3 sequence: CASSLGWTVLQETQYF. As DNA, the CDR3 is TGTGCCAGCAGCCTCGGTTGGACAGTGCTCCAAGAGACCCAGTACTTC.

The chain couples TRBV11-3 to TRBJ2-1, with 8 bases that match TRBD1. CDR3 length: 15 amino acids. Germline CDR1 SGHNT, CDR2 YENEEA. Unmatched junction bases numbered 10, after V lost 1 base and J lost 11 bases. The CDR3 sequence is CASSLGGQAGPKQFF. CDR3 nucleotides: TGTGCCAGCAGCTTAGGGGGACAGGCCGGACCTAAGCAGTTCTTC.

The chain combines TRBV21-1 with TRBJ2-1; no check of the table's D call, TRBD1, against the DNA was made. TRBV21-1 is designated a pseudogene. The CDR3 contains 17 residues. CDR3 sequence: CASSKEVRRGWVNEQFF. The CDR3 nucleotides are TGTGCCAGCAGCAAAGAGGTGCGCAGGGGGTGGGTCAATGAGCAGTTCTTC.

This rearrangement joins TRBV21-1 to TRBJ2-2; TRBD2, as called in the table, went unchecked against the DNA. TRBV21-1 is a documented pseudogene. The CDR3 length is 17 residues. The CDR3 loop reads CASKLESGGPNTGELFF. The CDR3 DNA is TGTGCCAGCAAATTAGAAAGCGGGGGCCCGAACACCGGGGAGCTGTTTTTT.

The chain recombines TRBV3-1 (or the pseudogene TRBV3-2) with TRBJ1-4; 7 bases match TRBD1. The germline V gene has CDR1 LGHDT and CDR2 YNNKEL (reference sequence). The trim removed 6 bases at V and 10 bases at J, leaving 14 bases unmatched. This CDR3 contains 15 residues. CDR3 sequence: CASSLGQGDFGKLFF. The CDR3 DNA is TGTGCCAGCAGTCTCGGCCAGGGGGATTTCGGAAAACTGTTTTTT.

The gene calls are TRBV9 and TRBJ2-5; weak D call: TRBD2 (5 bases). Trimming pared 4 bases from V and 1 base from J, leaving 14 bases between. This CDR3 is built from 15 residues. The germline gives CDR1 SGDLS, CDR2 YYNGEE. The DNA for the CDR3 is TGTGCCAGCAGCCTCACGGGAAGGACCCAAGAGACCCAGTACTTC. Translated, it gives CASSLTGRTQETQYF.

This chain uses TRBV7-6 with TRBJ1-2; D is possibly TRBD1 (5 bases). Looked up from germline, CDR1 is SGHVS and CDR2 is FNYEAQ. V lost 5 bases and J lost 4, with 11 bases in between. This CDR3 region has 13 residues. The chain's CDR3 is CASSTGTGYGYTF. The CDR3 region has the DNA TGTGCCAGCAGCACAGGTACAGGCTATGGCTACACCTTC.

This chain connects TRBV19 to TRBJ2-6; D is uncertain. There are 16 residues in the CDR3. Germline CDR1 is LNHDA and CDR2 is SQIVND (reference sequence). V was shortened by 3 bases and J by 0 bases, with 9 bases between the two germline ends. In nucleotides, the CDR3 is TGTGCCAGTAGTATCATGAGTAGCTCTGGGGCCAACGTCCTGACTTTC. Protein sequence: CASSIMSSSGANVLTF.

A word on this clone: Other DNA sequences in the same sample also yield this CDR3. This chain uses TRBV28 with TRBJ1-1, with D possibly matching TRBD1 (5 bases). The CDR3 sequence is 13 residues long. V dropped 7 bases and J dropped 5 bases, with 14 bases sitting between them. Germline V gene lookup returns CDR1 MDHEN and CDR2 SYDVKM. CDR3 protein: CASTLGGRTEAFF. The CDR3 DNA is TGTGCCAGCACCCTGGGGGGGAGGACTGAAGCTTTCTTT. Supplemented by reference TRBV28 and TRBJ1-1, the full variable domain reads DVKVTQSSRYLVKRTGEKVFLECVQDMDHENMFWYRQDPGLGLRLIYFSYDVKMKEKGDIPEGYSVSREKKERFSLILESASTNQTSMYLCASTLGGRTEAFFGQGTRLTVV.

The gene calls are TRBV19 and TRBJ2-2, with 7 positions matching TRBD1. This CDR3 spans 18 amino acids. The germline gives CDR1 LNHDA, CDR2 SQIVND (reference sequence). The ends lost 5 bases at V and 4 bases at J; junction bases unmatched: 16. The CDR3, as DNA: TGTGCCAGTAGTCAACTTACAACCGGGACAGCGTTCACCGGGGAGCTGTTTTTT. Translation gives CASSQLTTGTAFTGELFF.

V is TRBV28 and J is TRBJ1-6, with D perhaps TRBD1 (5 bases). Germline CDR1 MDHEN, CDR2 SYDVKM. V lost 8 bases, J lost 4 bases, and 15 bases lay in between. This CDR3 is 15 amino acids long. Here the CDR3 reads CASCVRTPYNSPLHF. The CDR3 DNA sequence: TGTGCCAGCTGCGTAAGGACACCGTATAATTCACCCCTCCACTTT.

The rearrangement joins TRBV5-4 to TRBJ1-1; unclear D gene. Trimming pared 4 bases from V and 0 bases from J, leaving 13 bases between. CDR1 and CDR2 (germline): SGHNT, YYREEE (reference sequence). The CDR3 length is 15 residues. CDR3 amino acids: CASSRRQVLNTEAFF. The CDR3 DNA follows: TGTGCCAGCAGCCGGAGGCAGGTCCTGAACACTGAAGCTTTCTTT.

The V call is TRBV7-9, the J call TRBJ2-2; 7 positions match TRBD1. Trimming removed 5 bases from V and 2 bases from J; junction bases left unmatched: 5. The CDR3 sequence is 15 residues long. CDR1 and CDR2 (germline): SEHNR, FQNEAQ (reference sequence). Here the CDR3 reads CASSQGQPNTGELFF. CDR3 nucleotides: TGTGCCAGCAGCCAGGGACAGCCTAACACCGGGGAGCTGTTTTTT.

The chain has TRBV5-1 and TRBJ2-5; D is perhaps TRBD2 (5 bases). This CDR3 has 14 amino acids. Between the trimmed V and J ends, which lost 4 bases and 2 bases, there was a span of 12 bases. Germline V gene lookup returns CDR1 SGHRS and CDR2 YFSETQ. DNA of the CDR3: TGCGCCAGCAGCCTAGGACTCCTACAAGAGACCCAGTACTTC. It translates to CASSLGLLQETQYF.

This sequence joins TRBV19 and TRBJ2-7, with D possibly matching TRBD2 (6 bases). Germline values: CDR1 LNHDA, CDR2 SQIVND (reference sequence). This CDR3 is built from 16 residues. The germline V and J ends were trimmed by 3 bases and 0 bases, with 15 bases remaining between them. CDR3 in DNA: TGTGCCAGTAGTATGGCGGGGCGGCGGAGCTCCTACGAGCAGTACTTC. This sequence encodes CASSMAGRRSSYEQYF. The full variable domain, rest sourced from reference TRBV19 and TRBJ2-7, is DGGITQSPKYLFRKEGQNVTLSCEQNLNHDAMYWYRQDPGQGLRLIYYSQIVNDFQKGDIAEGYSVSREKKESFPLTVTSAQKNPTAFYLCASSMAGRRSSYEQYFGPGTRLTVT.

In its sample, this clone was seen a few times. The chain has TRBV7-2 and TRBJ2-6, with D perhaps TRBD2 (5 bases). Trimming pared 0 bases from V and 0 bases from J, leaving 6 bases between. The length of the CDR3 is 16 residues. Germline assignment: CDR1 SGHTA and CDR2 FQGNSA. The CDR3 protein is CASSLARDSGANVLTF. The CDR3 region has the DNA TGTGCCAGCAGCTTAGCTCGGGACTCTGGGGCCAACGTCCTGACTTTC. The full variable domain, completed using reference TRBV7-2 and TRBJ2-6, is GAGVSQSPSNKVTEKGKDVELRCDPISGHTALYWYRQSLGQGLEFLIYFQGNSAPDKSGLPSDRFSAERTGGSVSTLTIQRTQQEDSAVYLCASSLARDSGANVLTFGAGSRLTVL.

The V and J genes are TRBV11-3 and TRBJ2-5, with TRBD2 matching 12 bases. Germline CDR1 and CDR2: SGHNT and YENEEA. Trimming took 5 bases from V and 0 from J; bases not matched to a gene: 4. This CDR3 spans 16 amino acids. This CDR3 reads CASSLGLAGNQETQYF. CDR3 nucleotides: TGTGCCAGCAGCCTTGGACTAGCGGGAAACCAAGAGACCCAGTACTTC.

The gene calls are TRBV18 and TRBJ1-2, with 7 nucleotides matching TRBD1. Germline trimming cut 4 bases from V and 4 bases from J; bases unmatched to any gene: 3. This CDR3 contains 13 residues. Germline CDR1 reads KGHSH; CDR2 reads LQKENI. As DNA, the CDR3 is TGTGCCAGCTCACTACAGGGGTCCTATGGCTACACCTTC. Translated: CASSLQGSYGYTF.

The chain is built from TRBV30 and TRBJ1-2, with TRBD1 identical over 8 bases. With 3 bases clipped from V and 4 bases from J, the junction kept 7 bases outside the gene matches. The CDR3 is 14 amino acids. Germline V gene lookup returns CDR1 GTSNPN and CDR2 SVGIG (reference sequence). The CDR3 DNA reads TGTGCCTGGAGGCAGGGGGCGCGTGGCTATGGCTACACCTTC. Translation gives CAWRQGARGYGYTF.

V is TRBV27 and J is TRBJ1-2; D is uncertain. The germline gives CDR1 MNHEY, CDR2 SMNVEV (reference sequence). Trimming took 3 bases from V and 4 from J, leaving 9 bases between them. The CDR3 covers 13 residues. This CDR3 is CASSLKRSYGYTF. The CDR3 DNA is TGTGCCAGCAGTTTGAAACGGAGCTATGGCTACACCTTC.

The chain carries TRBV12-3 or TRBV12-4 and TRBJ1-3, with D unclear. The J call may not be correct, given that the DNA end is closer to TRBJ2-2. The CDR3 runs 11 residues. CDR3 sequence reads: CASRQSGELFF. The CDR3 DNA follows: TGTGCCAGCAGGCAATCCGGGGAGCTGTTTTTT.

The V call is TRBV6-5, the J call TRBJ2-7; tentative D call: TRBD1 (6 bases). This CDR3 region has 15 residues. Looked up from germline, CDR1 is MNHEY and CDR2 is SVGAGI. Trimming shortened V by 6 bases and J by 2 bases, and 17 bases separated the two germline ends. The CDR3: CASRPTGPPTYEQYF. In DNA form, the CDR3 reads TGTGCCAGCAGGCCCACAGGGCCCCCTACCTACGAGCAGTACTTC.

The chain's CDR3 is CASSVADRYEQFF. CDR3 nucleotide sequence: TGTGCCAGCAGCGTAGCCGACAGATATGAGCAGTTCTTC. The V gene is TRBV9, the J gene TRBJ2-1, with D maybe TRBD1 (5 bases). Deletions cut 0 bases from V and 8 bases from J, with 9 bases between. The CDR3 has 13 amino acids. The V gene's germline CDR1 is SGDLS and CDR2 YYNGEE.

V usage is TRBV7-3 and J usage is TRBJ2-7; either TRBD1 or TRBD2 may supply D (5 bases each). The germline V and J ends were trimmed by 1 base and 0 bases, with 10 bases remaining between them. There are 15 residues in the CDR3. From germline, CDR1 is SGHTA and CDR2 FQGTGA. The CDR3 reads CASSLKGRSSYEQYF. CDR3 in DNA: TGTGCCAGCAGCTTAAAGGGACGTAGCTCCTACGAGCAGTACTTC.